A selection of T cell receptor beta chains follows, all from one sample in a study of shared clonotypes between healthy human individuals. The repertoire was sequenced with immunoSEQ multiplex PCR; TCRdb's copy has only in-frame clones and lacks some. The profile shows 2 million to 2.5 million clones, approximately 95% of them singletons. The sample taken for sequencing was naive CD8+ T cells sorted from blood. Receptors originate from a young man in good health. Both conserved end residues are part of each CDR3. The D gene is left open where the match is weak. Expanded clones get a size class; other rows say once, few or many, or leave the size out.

CDR3aa: CASSLSGGRVTYEQFF
CDR3nt: TGTGCCAGCAGTTTATCCGGGGGGCGGGTTACCTATGAGCAGTTCTTC
j_gene: TRBJ2-1
abundance: -
v_gene: TRBV27
d_gene: -

CDR3aa: CASSEGGRAYGYTF
CDR3nt: TGTGCCAGCAGTGAAGGGGGCAGGGCCTATGGCTACACCTTC
j_gene: TRBJ1-2
abundance: -
v_gene: TRBV2
d_gene: -

CDR3aa: CASSQATGATDTQYF
CDR3nt: TGCGCCAGCAGCCAAGCTACAGGGGCCACAGATACGCAGTATTTT
j_gene: TRBJ2-3
abundance: -
v_gene: TRBV4-1
d_gene: TRBD1

CDR3aa: CSVERSTDTQYF
CDR3nt: TGCAGCGTTGAGCGTAGCACGGATACGCAGTATTTT
j_gene: TRBJ2-3
abundance: -
v_gene: TRBV29-1
d_gene: -

CDR3aa: CSGRDTTYEQYF
CDR3nt: TGCAGCGGGCGGGACACCACTTACGAGCAGTACTTC
j_gene: TRBJ2-7
abundance: -
v_gene: TRBV29-1
d_gene: -

CDR3aa: CASSFAGPNAEAFF
CDR3nt: TGTGCCAGCAGTTTTGCAGGGCCAAACGCTGAAGCTTTCTTT
j_gene: TRBJ1-1
abundance: -
v_gene: TRBV28
d_gene: -

CDR3aa: CASSLLGNEQFF
CDR3nt: TGTGCCAGCAGCCTGCTGGGCAATGAGCAGTTCTTC
j_gene: TRBJ2-1
abundance: -
v_gene: TRBV27
d_gene: -

CDR3aa: CAWSVLGEQPQHF
CDR3nt: TGTGCCTGGAGTGTATTAGGAGAGCAGCCCCAGCATTTT
j_gene: TRBJ1-5
abundance: few
v_gene: TRBV30
d_gene: -

CDR3aa: CASSLEGTGSYEQYF
CDR3nt: TGTGCCAGCAGCTTAGAGGGGACAGGCTCCTACGAGCAGTACTTC
j_gene: TRBJ2-7
abundance: -
v_gene: TRBV13
d_gene: TRBD1

CDR3aa: CAWGTGSSYEQYF
CDR3nt: TGTGCCTGGGGGACAGGGAGCTCCTACGAGCAGTACTTC
j_gene: TRBJ2-7
abundance: -
v_gene: TRBV30
d_gene: TRBD1

CDR3aa: CASSPASGRTYNEQFF
CDR3nt: TGCGCCAGCAGCCCTGCTAGCGGGAGAACGTACAATGAGCAGTTCTTC
j_gene: TRBJ2-1
abundance: once
v_gene: TRBV4-3
d_gene: TRBD2

CDR3aa: CASSLAWNYEQYF
CDR3nt: TGTGCCAGCAGCTTAGCCTGGAACTACGAGCAGTACTTC
j_gene: TRBJ2-7
abundance: -
v_gene: TRBV7-9
d_gene: -

CDR3aa: CASSSGGSYEQYF
CDR3nt: TGTGCCAGCAGCTCCGGGGGCTCCTACGAGCAGTACTTC
j_gene: TRBJ2-7
abundance: -
v_gene: TRBV27
d_gene: -

CDR3aa: CASGTGTNYNEQFF
CDR3nt: TGTGCCAGTGGGACCGGGACTAACTACAATGAGCAGTTCTTC
j_gene: TRBJ2-1
abundance: -
v_gene: TRBV19
d_gene: TRBD2

CDR3aa: CASSLGVGSGELFF
CDR3nt: TGTGCCAGCAGTTTAGGGGTTGGTTCCGGGGAGCTGTTTTTT
j_gene: TRBJ2-2
abundance: -
v_gene: TRBV28
d_gene: -

CDR3aa: CASSTGQGANYGYTF
CDR3nt: TGTGCCAGCAGCACCGGACAGGGAGCTAACTATGGCTACACCTTC
j_gene: TRBJ1-2
abundance: -
v_gene: TRBV5-4
d_gene: TRBD1

CDR3aa: CASSDTGGTETQYF
CDR3nt: TGTGCCAGCAGCGATACAGGGGGCACGGAGACCCAGTACTTC
j_gene: TRBJ2-5
abundance: -
v_gene: TRBV13
d_gene: TRBD1

CDR3aa: CASGPSGSRDTQYF
CDR3nt: TGTGCCAGCGGGCCTAGCGGGAGTAGGGATACGCAGTATTTT
j_gene: TRBJ2-3
abundance: -
v_gene: TRBV27
d_gene: TRBD2

CDR3aa: CASSLASGGELFF
CDR3nt: TGTGCCAGCAGCTTGGCCTCAGGCGGGGAGCTGTTTTTT
j_gene: TRBJ2-2
abundance: once
v_gene: TRBV5-6
d_gene: -

CDR3aa: CASRGGLFIALHF
CDR3nt: TGCGCCAGCAGGGGCGGCTTGTTCATTGCCCTCCACTTT
j_gene: TRBJ1-6
abundance: -
v_gene: TRBV10-2
d_gene: -

CDR3aa: CASRYDDEKLFF
CDR3nt: TGTGCCAGCAGGTACGACGATGAAAAACTGTTTTTT
j_gene: TRBJ1-4
abundance: -
v_gene: TRBV7-9
d_gene: -

CDR3aa: CASSLTGGVYNEQFF
CDR3nt: TGTGCCAGCAGCTTAACCGGAGGGGTATACAATGAGCAGTTCTTC
j_gene: TRBJ2-1
abundance: -
v_gene: TRBV7-3
d_gene: -

CDR3aa: CASSLSSGSTNEQFF
CDR3nt: TGTGCCAGCAGCCTATCTAGCGGGAGTACCAATGAGCAGTTCTTC
j_gene: TRBJ2-1
abundance: -
v_gene: TRBV6-1
d_gene: TRBD2

CDR3aa: CASSEVGSYEQYF
CDR3nt: TGTGCCAGCAGTGAGGTGGGGTCCTACGAGCAGTACTTC
j_gene: TRBJ2-7
abundance: -
v_gene: TRBV6-1
d_gene: -